The entry that follows covers one T cell receptor (beta chain) sequence. Method: immunoSEQ multiplex PCR; TCRdb's copy keeps in-frame clones and lacks some. This sample yields 250,000 to 300,000 clones, of which 80% to 90% are seen a single time; around 13% belongs to the top ten. The sample originates from a study of blood T cell repertoires in COVID-19. Looking at the study overall: Whether acute or convalescent, the COVID-19 samples came from the United States, Italy and Spain. T cells, B-cell-depleted T cells, or PBMCs provided the cDNA or gDNA that served as material.

The CDR3 consists of 14 residues. The material sequenced was peripheral blood. The gene calls are TRBV21-1 and TRBJ1-5; TRBD1 reflects the table's D call only, with no check against the DNA. TRBV21-1 is annotated as a pseudogene. This receptor was obtained from a woman in her 70s with COVID-19, enrolled during active disease. The CDR3 coding sequence is TGTGCCAGCAGCAAACAGGGGGACAATCAGCCCCAGCATTTT. As protein: CASSKQGDNQPQHF.